A single sample gave rise to the 19 T cell receptor beta chains below, sequenced in a study of T-cell reconstitution after alpha-beta-depleted transplantation in children. During its preparation, the TCRbeta library received unique molecular identifiers. TCRdb reanalysed the PCR reads using MiXCR and keeps one entry per CDR3 protein. The sample lists some 290,000 distinct CDR3 sequences; approximately 20% were seen once. The sample consisted of PBMCs, mostly from graft donor cells, taken 180 days after TCRalphabeta/CD19-depleted stem cell transplant. The receptors here all came from a male patient between 10 and 17 years old who had a stem cell transplant for acute lymphoblastic leukemia, so the T cells may come from the graft donor.

V is TRBV18 and J is TRBJ2-7; 9 bases align to TRBD1. Germline lookup yields CDR1 KGHSH and CDR2 LQKENI. This CDR3 has 16 residues. J gave up 3 bases and V 5 bases, and 11 bases lay outside the gene matches. Here the CDR3 reads CASSTTGTGISYEQYF. The CDR3 nucleotides are TGTGCCAGCTCAACGACCGGGACAGGGATTAGCTACGAGCAGTACTTC.

The V call is TRBV11-2, the J call TRBJ1-4; TRBD1 matches 7 bases. The CDR3 length is 15 residues. V gave up 3 bases and J gave up 6 bases; unmatched junction bases: 7. The germline CDR1 and CDR2 sequences are SGHAT and FQNNGV. The CDR3 loop is CASSLSVQGHEKLFF. DNA for the CDR3: TGTGCCAGCAGCTTGTCTGTACAGGGGCATGAAAAACTGTTTTTT. Combining the CDR3 with reference TRBV11-2 and TRBJ1-4 gives the whole variable domain EAGVAQSPRYKIIEKRQSVAFWCNPISGHATLYWYQQILGQGPKLLIQFQNNGVVDDSQLPKDRFSAERLKGVDSTLKIQPAKLEDSAVYLCASSLSVQGHEKLFFGSGTQLSVL.

The V gene is TRBV6-1, the J gene TRBJ1-2; D remains unclear. The CDR3 is 13 residues long. V lost 8 bases, J lost 4 bases, and 14 bases lay in between. Germline CDR1 MNHNS, CDR2 SASEGT. CDR3 DNA sequence: TGTGCCAGCTCGTCCACTTGGATCTATGGCTACACCTTC. Its translation: CASSSTWIYGYTF.

This clonotype was seen a handful of times. The rearrangement uses TRBV28 and TRBJ2-7; the D call may be TRBD1 or TRBD2 (6 bases each). This CDR3 spans 15 amino acids. Trimming took 3 bases from V and 3 from J, leaving 15 bases between them. The germline gives CDR1 MDHEN, CDR2 SYDVKM. The CDR3 sequence: CASSFGSRGGYEQYF. CDR3 nucleotide sequence: TGTGCCAGCAGTTTCGGTAGCAGGGGAGGCTACGAGCAGTACTTC.

J is TRBJ2-1 and V is TRBV10-3, with D possibly matching TRBD2 (6 bases). CDR3 length: 18 amino acids. Trimming shortened V by 3 bases and J by 9 bases, and 27 bases separated the two germline ends. Germline V lookup: CDR1 ENHRY, CDR2 SYGVKD. The CDR3 DNA sequence: TGTGCCATCAGTGATTCGTTCGTCAGGGCGGGAAGGCGAAGTGAGCAGTTCTTC. Protein sequence: CAISDSFVRAGRRSEQFF.

This clonotype was seen a handful of times. The chain uses TRBV11-1 and TRBJ2-2; 9 positions match TRBD2. Germline V gene lookup returns CDR1 SGHAT and CDR2 FQDESV (reference sequence). The trim removed 3 bases at V and 3 bases at J, leaving 14 bases unmatched. The CDR3 covers 19 residues. This chain's CDR3 is CASSLGAMRTSEYTGELFF. DNA of the CDR3: TGTGCCAGCAGCTTGGGGGCGATGAGGACTAGCGAATACACCGGGGAGCTGTTTTTT. Variable domain in full (rest from reference TRBV11-1 and TRBJ2-2): EAEVAQSPRYKITEKSQAVAFWCDPISGHATLYWYRQILGQGPELLVQFQDESVVDDSQLPKDRFSAERLKGVDSTLKIQPAELGDSAMYLCASSLGAMRTSEYTGELFFGEGSRLTVL.

J is TRBJ2-1 and V is TRBV5-1; maybe TRBD1 (5 bases). The length of the CDR3 is 15 residues. V was shortened by 3 bases and J by 5 bases, with 15 bases between the two germline ends. CDR1 SGHRS and CDR2 YFSETQ come from the germline V gene. Written as DNA, the CDR3 is TGCGCCAGCAGCTCCACCTCGGACAACAACAATGAGCAGTTCTTC. Translating it yields CASSSTSDNNNEQFF.

This chain connects TRBV29-1 to TRBJ2-5; D perhaps matches TRBD1 (5 bases). The CDR3 is 12 residues long. Between the trimmed V and J ends, which lost 5 bases and 8 bases, there was a span of 15 bases. Per the germline V gene, CDR1 is SQVTM and CDR2 is ANQGSEA. CDR3 protein: CSVSTSTETQYF. In nucleotides, the CDR3 is TGCAGCGTTTCAACCTCGACAGAAACCCAGTACTTC.

In its sample, this clonotype was seen a few times. J is TRBJ2-7 and V is TRBV2, with TRBD2 as a possible D gene (5 bases). V shed 4 bases and J shed 6 bases, with 22 bases lying between them. Germline CDR1 reads SNHLY; CDR2 reads FYNNEI. The CDR3 extends over 16 amino acids. CDR3 sequence reads: CASSGALLADPSEQYF. The CDR3 bases are TGTGCCAGCAGTGGGGCTCTTCTAGCTGACCCTTCCGAGCAGTACTTC.

This clonotype was counted ten times or more. The chain links TRBV4-2 to TRBJ2-3, with 7 positions matching TRBD1. Germline V CDR1 and CDR2: LGHNA, YNFKEQ. V was clipped by 2 bases and J by 4 bases; unmatched bases: 0. CDR3 length: 13 residues. CDR3 sequence (DNA): TGTGCCAGCAGCCAACAGGGGGCAGATACGCAGTATTTT. This sequence encodes CASSQQGADTQYF.

This clonotype was picked up a small number of times. The chain is built from TRBV15 and TRBJ2-7; the D gene could be TRBD1 or TRBD2 (6 bases each). The germline gives CDR1 LNHNV, CDR2 YYDKDF (reference sequence). Trimming stripped 0 bases from V and 0 bases from J, with 12 bases between. This CDR3 has 16 residues. DNA for the CDR3: TGTGCCACCAGCAGAGATTTAGGGGGGACCTCCTACGAGCAGTACTTC. Amino acid sequence: CATSRDLGGTSYEQYF.

The J gene is TRBJ1-4, the V gene TRBV5-1; D is undetermined. Germline V gene data show CDR1 as SGHRS and CDR2 as YFSETQ. The CDR3 loop spans 15 amino acids. Trimming shortened V by 5 bases and J by 6 bases, and 17 bases separated the two germline ends. CDR3 sequence (DNA): TGCGCCAGCAGTTGGGAAAAAGGGATGTATGAAAAACTGTTTTTT. Its protein product is CASSWEKGMYEKLFF.

This chain connects TRBV6-2 or TRBV6-3 to TRBJ2-1; no definite D call. V dropped 6 bases and J dropped 8 bases, with 11 bases sitting between them. Germline V gene lookup returns CDR1 MNHEY and CDR2 SVGEGT. This CDR3 comprises 12 residues. The CDR3 DNA follows: TGTGCCAGCAGGCACCGGGTATATGAGCAGTTCTTC. Protein: CASRHRVYEQFF.

The chain has TRBV5-1 and TRBJ2-7; no clear D gene. The CDR3 length is 14 residues. V lost 3 bases, J lost 1 base, and 11 bases lay in between. Germline CDR1 and CDR2: SGHRS and YFSETQ. The CDR3 sequence: CASSYRWSSYEQYF. The CDR3 DNA follows: TGCGCCAGCAGCTATCGATGGTCTTCCTACGAGCAGTACTTC. The whole variable domain, remainder taken from reference TRBV5-1 and TRBJ2-7, is KAGVTQTPRYLIKTRGQQVTLSCSPISGHRSVSWYQQTPGQGLQFLFEYFSETQRNKGNFPGRFSGRQFSNSRSEMNVSTLELGDSALYLCASSYRWSSYEQYFGPGTRLTVT.

The rearrangement links TRBV5-6 to TRBJ1-4; TRBD1 might be the D (6 bases). The CDR3 has 14 residues. The V and J ends lost 2 bases and 7 bases respectively, with 12 bases between them. CDR1 and CDR2 (germline): SGHDT, YYEEEE. This CDR3 is CASSFGQGIEKLFF. The CDR3 DNA follows: TGTGCCAGCAGCTTCGGGCAGGGGATTGAAAAACTGTTTTTT.

This clonotype was recorded at least ten times. CDR3 in DNA: TGCGCCAGCAGCTTGACTAGCGGGCTATACAATGAGCAGTTCTTC. This codes for CASSLTSGLYNEQFF. The chain employs TRBV5-1 and TRBJ2-1; 9 bases map to TRBD2. Germline V gene data show CDR1 as SGHRS and CDR2 as YFSETQ. V dropped 1 base and J dropped 4; count of bases not matched to a gene: 3. The CDR3 has 15 amino acids.

This clonotype was recorded a few times. The chain couples TRBV12-3 or TRBV12-4 to TRBJ2-1, with TRBD2 matching 10 bases. The CDR3 totals 15 residues. J was trimmed by 4 bases and V by 6 bases; bases with no gene match: 6. The CDR3 DNA reads as TGTGCCAGCAGCACTAGCGGGACCGGGTACAATGAGCAGTTCTTC. It encodes CASSTSGTGYNEQFF.

This clonotype was observed a few times. The genes are TRBV5-1 and TRBJ2-5, with D perhaps assigned TRBD1 or TRBD2 (5 bases each). Trimming stripped 4 bases from V and 5 bases from J, with 15 bases between. CDR1 is SGHRS and CDR2 is YFSETQ in the germline V gene. The CDR3 extends over 14 amino acids. The CDR3 spells CASSLEWGSETQYF. Written as DNA, the CDR3 is TGCGCCAGCAGCCTGGAATGGGGGAGCGAGACCCAGTACTTC.

The V gene is TRBV5-1, the J gene TRBJ2-3, with 8 bases that match TRBD2. Germline V CDR1 and CDR2: SGHRS, YFSETQ. The V gene end was trimmed by 2 bases and the J gene end by 4 bases; junction bases not matched to a gene: 9. The CDR3 loop spans 16 amino acids. The DNA of the CDR3 is TGCGCCAGCAGCTTTTTTTTGAGCGGGAGATCAGATACGCAGTATTTT. Translation gives CASSFFLSGRSDTQYF.